Below, one T cell receptor beta chain is given with its context. The sample originates from a study of blood T cell repertoires in COVID-19. Across the whole study: Italy, Spain and the United States were the sources of the convalescent and acute COVID-19 samples. T cells, B-cell-depleted T cells, or PBMCs provided the cDNA or gDNA that served as material.

Deletions cut 2 bases from V and 6 bases from J, with 10 bases between. Germline CDR1 is MNHEY and CDR2 is SVGEGT. The CDR3 covers 13 residues. Per the authors' pipeline: Estimates of nucleated cell counts were drawn from the amplification of reference gene primers. TCRdb's copy holds only in-frame clones and misses some; the assay was immunoSEQ multiplex PCR. From that table come the V and J calls and clone size; the DNA was used to work out D and trimming. The sample gives some 55,000 clones, about 89% of which show up once; approximately 7% is in the top ten. The chain links TRBV6-2 or TRBV6-3 to TRBJ1-1; D not resolved. The TCR comes from a man between 60 and 75 years old with acute or convalescent COVID-19. The specimen sequenced was peripheral blood. The DNA for the CDR3 is TGTGCCAGCAGTTACAGGAGAGTAGCTGAAGCTTTCTTT. Translation: CASSYRRVAEAFF.